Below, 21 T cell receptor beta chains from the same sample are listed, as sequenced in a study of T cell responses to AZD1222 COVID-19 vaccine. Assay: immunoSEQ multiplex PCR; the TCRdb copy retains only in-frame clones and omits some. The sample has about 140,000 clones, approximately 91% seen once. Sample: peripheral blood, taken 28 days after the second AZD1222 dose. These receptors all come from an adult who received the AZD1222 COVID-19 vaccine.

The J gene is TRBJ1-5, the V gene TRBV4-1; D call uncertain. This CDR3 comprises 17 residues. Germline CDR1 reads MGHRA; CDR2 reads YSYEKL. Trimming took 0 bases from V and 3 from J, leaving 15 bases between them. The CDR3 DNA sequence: TGCGCCAGCAGCCAAGATACGGGAGGGAACCTCAATCAGCCCCAGCATTTT. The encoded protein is CASSQDTGGNLNQPQHF.

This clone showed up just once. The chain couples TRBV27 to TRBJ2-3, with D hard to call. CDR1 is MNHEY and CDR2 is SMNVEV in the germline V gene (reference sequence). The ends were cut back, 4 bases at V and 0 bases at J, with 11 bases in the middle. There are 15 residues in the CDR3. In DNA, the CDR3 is TGTGCCAGCAGTTCGCTGACACCCAGCACAGATACGCAGTATTTT. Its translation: CASSSLTPSTDTQYF.

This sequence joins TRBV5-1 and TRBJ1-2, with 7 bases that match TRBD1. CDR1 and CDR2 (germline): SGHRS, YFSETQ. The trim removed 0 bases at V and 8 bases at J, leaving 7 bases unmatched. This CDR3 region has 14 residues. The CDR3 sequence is CASSLERAGGGYTF. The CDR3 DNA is TGCGCCAGCAGCTTGGAAAGGGCAGGGGGAGGCTACACCTTC.

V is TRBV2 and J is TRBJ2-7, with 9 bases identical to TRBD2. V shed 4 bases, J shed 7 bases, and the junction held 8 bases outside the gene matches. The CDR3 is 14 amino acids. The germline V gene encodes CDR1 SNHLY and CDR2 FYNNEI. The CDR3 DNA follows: TGTGCCAGCAGTGGGGGACTAGCCTACGGGGAGCAGTACTTC. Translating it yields CASSGGLAYGEQYF.

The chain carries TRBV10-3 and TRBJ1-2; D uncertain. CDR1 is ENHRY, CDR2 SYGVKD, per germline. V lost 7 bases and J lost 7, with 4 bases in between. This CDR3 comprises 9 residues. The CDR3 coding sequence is TGTGCCATCACGTTTGGCTACACCTTC. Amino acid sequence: CAITFGYTF.

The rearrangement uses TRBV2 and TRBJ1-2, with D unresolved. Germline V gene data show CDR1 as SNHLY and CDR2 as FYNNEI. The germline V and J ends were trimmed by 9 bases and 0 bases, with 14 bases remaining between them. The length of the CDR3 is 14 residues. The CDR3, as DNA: TGTGCCAGTAGAAGCGGAGGTACTAACTATGGCTACACCTTC. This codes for CASRSGGTNYGYTF.

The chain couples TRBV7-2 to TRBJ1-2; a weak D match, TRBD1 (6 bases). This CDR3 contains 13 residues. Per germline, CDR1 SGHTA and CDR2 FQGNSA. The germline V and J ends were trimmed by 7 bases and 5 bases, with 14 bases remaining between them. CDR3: CASNNRDKYGYTF. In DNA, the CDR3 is TGTGCCAGCAACAACCGGGACAAATATGGCTACACCTTC.

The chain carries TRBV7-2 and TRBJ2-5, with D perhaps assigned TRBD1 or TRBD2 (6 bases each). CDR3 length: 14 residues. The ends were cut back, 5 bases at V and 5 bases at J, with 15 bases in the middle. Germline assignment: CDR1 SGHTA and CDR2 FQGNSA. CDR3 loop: CASSKQGGGETQYF. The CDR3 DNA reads TGTGCCAGCAGCAAACAGGGAGGAGGGGAGACCCAGTACTTC.

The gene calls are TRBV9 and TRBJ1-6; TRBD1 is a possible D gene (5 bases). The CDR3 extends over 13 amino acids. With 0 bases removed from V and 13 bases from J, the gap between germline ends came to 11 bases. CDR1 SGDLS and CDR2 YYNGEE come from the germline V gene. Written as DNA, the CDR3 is TGTGCCAGCAGCGTAGGCAGAGGGGAGCCCCTCCACTTT. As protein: CASSVGRGEPLHF.

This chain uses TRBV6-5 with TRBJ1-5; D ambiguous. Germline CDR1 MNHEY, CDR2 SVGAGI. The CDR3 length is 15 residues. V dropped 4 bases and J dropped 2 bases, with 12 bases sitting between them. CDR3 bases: TGTGCCAGCAGTTTCCGGTCGAGGGGCAATCAGCCCCAGCATTTT. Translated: CASSFRSRGNQPQHF.

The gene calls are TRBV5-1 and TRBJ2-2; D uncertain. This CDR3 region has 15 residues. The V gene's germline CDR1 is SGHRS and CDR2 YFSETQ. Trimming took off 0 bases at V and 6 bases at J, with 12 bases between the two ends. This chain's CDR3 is CASSLDRAGPGELFF. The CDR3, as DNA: TGCGCCAGCAGCTTGGATCGAGCTGGGCCCGGGGAGCTGTTTTTT.

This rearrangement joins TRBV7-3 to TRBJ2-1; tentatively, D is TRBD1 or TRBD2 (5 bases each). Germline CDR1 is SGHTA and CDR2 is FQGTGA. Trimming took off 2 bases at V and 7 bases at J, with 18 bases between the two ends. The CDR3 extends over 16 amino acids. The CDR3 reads CASSLDSRRYRNEQFF. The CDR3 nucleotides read TGTGCCAGCAGCTTAGACAGCCGGAGGTATCGGAATGAGCAGTTCTTC.

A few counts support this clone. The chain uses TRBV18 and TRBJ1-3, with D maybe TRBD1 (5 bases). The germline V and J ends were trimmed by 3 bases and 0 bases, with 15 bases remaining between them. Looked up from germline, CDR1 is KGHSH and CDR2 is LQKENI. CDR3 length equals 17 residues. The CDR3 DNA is TGTGCCAGCTCACCCCCCGGGGGACGGAGCTCTGGAAACACCATATATTTT. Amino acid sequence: CASSPPGGRSSGNTIYF.

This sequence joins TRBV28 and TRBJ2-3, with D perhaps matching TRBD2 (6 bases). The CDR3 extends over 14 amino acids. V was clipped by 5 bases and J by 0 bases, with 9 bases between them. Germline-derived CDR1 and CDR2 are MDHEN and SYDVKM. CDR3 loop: CASSLSGSTDTQYF. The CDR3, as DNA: TGTGCCAGCAGTCTCAGCGGGAGCACAGATACGCAGTATTTT.

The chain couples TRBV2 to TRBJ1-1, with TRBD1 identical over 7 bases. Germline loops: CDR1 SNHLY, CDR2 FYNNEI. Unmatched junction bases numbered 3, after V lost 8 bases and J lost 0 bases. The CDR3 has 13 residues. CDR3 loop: CASGQEMNTEAFF. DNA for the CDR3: TGTGCCAGCGGACAGGAAATGAACACTGAAGCTTTCTTT. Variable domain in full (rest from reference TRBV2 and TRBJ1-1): EPEVTQTPSHQVTQMGQEVILRCVPISNHLYFYWYRQILGQKVEFLVSFYNNEISEKSEIFDDQFSVERPDGSNFTLKIRSTKLEDSAMYFCASGQEMNTEAFFGQGTRLTVV.

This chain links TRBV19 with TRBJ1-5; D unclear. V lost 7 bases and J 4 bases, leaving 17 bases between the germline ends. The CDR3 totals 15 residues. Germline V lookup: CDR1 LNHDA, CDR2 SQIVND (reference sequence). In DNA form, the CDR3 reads TGTGCCAGTACCCCATCGGGTGGGCGTAATCAGCCCCAGCATTTT. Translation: CASTPSGGRNQPQHF.

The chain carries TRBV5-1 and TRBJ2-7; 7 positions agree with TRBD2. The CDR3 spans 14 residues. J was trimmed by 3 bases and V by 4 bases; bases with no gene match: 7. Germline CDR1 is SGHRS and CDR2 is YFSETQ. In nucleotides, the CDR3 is TGCGCCAGCAGCCAGTCTAGCGGCAACTACGAGCAGTACTTC. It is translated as CASSQSSGNYEQYF.

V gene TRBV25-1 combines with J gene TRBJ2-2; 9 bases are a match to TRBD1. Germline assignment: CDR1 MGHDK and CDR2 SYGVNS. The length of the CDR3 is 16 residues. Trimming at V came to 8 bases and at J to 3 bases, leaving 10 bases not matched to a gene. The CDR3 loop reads CASRKQGAVDTGELFF. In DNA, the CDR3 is TGTGCCAGCCGGAAACAGGGGGCCGTGGACACCGGGGAGCTGTTTTTT.

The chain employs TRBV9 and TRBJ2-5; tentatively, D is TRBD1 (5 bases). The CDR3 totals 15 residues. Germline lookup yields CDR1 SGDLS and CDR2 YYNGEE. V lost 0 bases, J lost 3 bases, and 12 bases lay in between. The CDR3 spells CASSVAGRAKETQYF. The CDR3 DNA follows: TGTGCCAGCAGCGTAGCGGGCAGGGCCAAAGAGACCCAGTACTTC.

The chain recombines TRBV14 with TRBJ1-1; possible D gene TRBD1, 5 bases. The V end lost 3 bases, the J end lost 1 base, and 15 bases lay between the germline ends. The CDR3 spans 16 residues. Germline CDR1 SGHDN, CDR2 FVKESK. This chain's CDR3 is CASSHGGGFRNTEAFF. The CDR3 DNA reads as TGTGCCAGCAGCCACGGGGGGGGTTTTCGGAACACTGAAGCTTTCTTT.

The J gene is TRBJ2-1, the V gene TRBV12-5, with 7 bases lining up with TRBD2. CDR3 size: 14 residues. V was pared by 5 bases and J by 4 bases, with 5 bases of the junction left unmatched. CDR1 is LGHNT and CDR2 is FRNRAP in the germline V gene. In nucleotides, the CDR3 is TGTGCTAGTGGTATTTCTAGCGGATACAATGAGCAGTTCTTC. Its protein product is CASGISSGYNEQFF.